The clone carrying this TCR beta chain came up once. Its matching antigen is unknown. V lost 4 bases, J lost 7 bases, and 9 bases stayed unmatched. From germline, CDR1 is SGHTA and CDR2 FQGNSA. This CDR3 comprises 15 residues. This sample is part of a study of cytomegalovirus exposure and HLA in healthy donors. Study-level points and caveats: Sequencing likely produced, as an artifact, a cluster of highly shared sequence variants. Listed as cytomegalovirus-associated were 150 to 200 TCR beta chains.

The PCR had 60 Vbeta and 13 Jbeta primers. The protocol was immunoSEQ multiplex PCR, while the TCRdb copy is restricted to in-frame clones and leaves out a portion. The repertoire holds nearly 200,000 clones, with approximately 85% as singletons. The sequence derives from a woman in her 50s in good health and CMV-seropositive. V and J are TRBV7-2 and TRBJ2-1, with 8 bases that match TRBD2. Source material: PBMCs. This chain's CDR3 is CASSSGWSGGNEQFF. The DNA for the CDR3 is TGTGCCAGCAGCTCCGGGTGGAGCGGGGGTAATGAGCAGTTCTTC.